Listed below are T cell receptor beta chains from one sample, sequenced in a study of blood T cell repertoires in COVID-19. The method was immunoSEQ multiplex PCR; TCRdb's version includes in-frame clones alone and lacks a portion of them. In the table there are about 260,000 clones, over 75% of which are singletons. Sequencing was carried out using peripheral blood. All receptors come from a woman in her 70s with COVID-19, enrolled during active disease. CDR3s include the opening cysteine and the closing phenylalanine or tryptophan. The D gene is left open where the match is weak. Not all rows give a size; the values are once, few, many and, for expanded clones, a class.

NA	TRBJ2-5	TRBV7-2	13	NA	TGTGCCAGCAGCTTGATGAAGGGGGAGACCCAGTACTTC	CASSLMKGETQYF
NA	TRBJ1-5	TRBV7-8	13	TRBD1	TGTGCCAGCAGCCCACAGGGGAATCAGCCCCAGCATTTT	CASSPQGNQPQHF
NA	TRBJ1-5	TRBV25-1	14	NA	TGTGCCAGCAGTGATTCACTAGGCAATCAGCCCCAGCATTTT	CASSDSLGNQPQHF
NA	TRBJ2-7	TRBV28	12	NA	TGTGCCAGCAGCACACAGGGTTATGAGCAGTACTTC	CASSTQGYEQYF
once	TRBJ2-7	TRBV24-1	15	TRBD1	TGTGCCACCAGTGCGACAGGGGGCAGTCCCTACGAGCAGTACTTC	CATSATGGSPYEQYF
NA	TRBJ2-5	TRBV10-3	12	TRBD2	TGTGCCATCAGTCGGGGGGGGGAGACCCAGTACTTC	CAISRGGETQYF
NA	TRBJ2-3	TRBV7-3	16	TRBD2	TGTGCCAGCAGCCAGGCGGGCGGGAGGAGCACAGATACGCAGTATTTT	CASSQAGGRSTDTQYF
NA	TRBJ2-2	TRBV5-1	16	TRBD1	TGCGCCAACCGCCCAGGGGACAGGGCGGTCACCGGGGAGCTGTTTTTT	CANRPGDRAVTGELFF
few	TRBJ2-7	TRBV2	13	NA	TGTGCCAGCAGTGGAGGGTGGGACTACGAGCAGTACTTC	CASSGGWDYEQYF
NA	TRBJ1-1	TRBV6-1	14	NA	TGTGCCAGCAGTGAGCACAGGGCTAACACTGAAGCTTTCTTT	CASSEHRANTEAFF
once	TRBJ2-1	TRBV11-1	15	TRBD2	TGTGCCAGCAGCCCGGGGACTAGCGGGAGGGGTGAGCAGTTCTTC	CASSPGTSGRGEQFF
NA	TRBJ1-6	TRBV4-1	14	NA	TGCGCCAGCAGCCAAGACTACTCTGATTCACCCCTCCACTTT	CASSQDYSDSPLHF
NA	TRBJ2-1	TRBV19	14	TRBD1	TGTGCCAGTAGCGGGACAGGGCCCTACAATGAGCAGTTCTTC	CASSGTGPYNEQFF
NA	TRBJ1-1	TRBV5-1	16	NA	TGCGCCAGCAGCCCACTCGGGGGGGTGAGGAACACTGAAGCTTTCTTT	CASSPLGGVRNTEAFF
NA	TRBJ2-7	TRBV19	12	NA	TGTGCCAGTAGTACCTCCGGGTACGAGCAGTACTTC	CASSTSGYEQYF
NA	TRBJ2-1	TRBV5-3	18	TRBD2	TGTGCCAGAAGCTTCCCTTGTGGGGCTAGCGGGAAATACAATGAGCAGTTCTTC	CARSFPCGASGKYNEQFF
NA	TRBJ1-3	TRBV9	17	NA	TGTGCCAGCAGCGTAGAAGTTTTTAGTCTCTCTGGAAACACCATATATTTT	CASSVEVFSLSGNTIYF
NA	TRBJ1-2	TRBV5-6	14	NA	TGTGCCAGCAGCCACTCAGGGGCAAACTATGGCTACACCTTC	CASSHSGANYGYTF
once	TRBJ2-7	TRBV3-1/TRBV3-2	16	NA	TGTGCCAGCAGCCAAAGACTACGCGGGGCCTCCTCTGGGCAGTACTTC	CASSQRLRGASSGQYF
NA	TRBJ2-2	TRBV7-8	16	TRBD2	TGTGCCAGCAGCCCAAGGACTAGCGGGGGCACCGGGGAGCTGTTTTTT	CASSPRTSGGTGELFF
NA	TRBJ2-5	TRBV18	15	NA	TGTGCCAGCTCAAACCGGGCCACAGGCCAGGAGACCCAGTACTTC	CASSNRATGQETQYF
NA	TRBJ2-7	TRBV19	13	NA	TGTGCCAGTAGTAAGGGGGAGACCTACGAGCAGTACTTC	CASSKGETYEQYF
NA	TRBJ2-3	TRBV5-1	15	NA	TGCGCCAGCAGCTTGTACGGGGGTGAGGCAGATACGCAGTATTTT	CASSLYGGEADTQYF
once	TRBJ2-1	TRBV6-6	17	TRBD1	TGTGCCAGCAGTCCCCTCTTGACAGGGGGCGTGGTAAATGAGCAGTTCTTC	CASSPLLTGGVVNEQFF
NA	TRBJ2-1	TRBV24-1	16	NA	TGTGCCACCAGTGATTCCCCTGGGCCGACAACGAATGAGCAGTTCTTC	CATSDSPGPTTNEQFF
NA	TRBJ2-3	TRBV30	15	NA	TGTGCCTGGAGTCCAGGGATGAGAAGCACAGATACGCAGTATTTT	CAWSPGMRSTDTQYF
NA	TRBJ2-1	TRBV5-6	15	TRBD2	TGTGCCAGCAGCCGACTAGCGGTGAACTACAATGAGCAGTTCTTC	CASSRLAVNYNEQFF
NA	TRBJ1-3	TRBV5-1	15	NA	TGCGCCAGCAGCCAACCGGGGAGCTTGGGAAACACCATATATTTT	CASSQPGSLGNTIYF
NA	TRBJ2-7	TRBV23-1	14	NA	TGCGCCAGCAGTCGCACAACTATAACCTACGAGCAGTACTTC	CASSRTTITYEQYF
NA	TRBJ2-5	TRBV5-1	14	NA	TGCGCCAGCAGCTTGACGGGGTTCCAAGAGACCCAGTACTTC	CASSLTGFQETQYF
NA	TRBJ2-1	TRBV11-2	15	NA	TGTGCCAGCAGCTTACTACGGAGCTCCTACAATGAGCAGTTCTTC	CASSLLRSSYNEQFF
NA	TRBJ2-3	TRBV3-1/TRBV3-2	13	NA	TGTGCCAGCAGCTCAACAGGGATAGATACGCAGTATTTT	CASSSTGIDTQYF
NA	TRBJ2-1	TRBV7-3	14	NA	TGTGCCAGCAGCTTGGGGACTGCTGGTAATGAGCAGTTCTTC	CASSLGTAGNEQFF
NA	TRBJ1-6	TRBV28	15	NA	TGTGCCAGCAGTTTAACAGGCGTCTATAATTCACCCCTCCACTTT	CASSLTGVYNSPLHF
NA	TRBJ1-2	TRBV5-1	15	NA	TGCGCCAGCAGCTTGGGAGAGGGATCGGGCTATGGCTACACCTTC	CASSLGEGSGYGYTF
NA	TRBJ2-1	TRBV6-2/TRBV6-3	14	TRBD1	TGTGCCAGCAGTCTCGACAGGGCCTACAATGAGCAGTTCTTC	CASSLDRAYNEQFF
NA	TRBJ1-2	TRBV5-5	14	NA	TGTGCCAGCAGCTTGGTCGTAGCAAACTATGGCTACACCTTC	CASSLVVANYGYTF
NA	TRBJ2-7	TRBV5-1	19	TRBD2	TGCGCCAGCAGCTTGGTTGGCAGGGGTAAGACTAGCGGGGCCTACGAGCAGTACTTC	CASSLVGRGKTSGAYEQYF
once	TRBJ1-4	TRBV18	16	TRBD1	TGTGCCAGCTCACCGACAGGGTCATCAACTAATGAAAAACTGTTTTTT	CASSPTGSSTNEKLFF
NA	TRBJ1-4	TRBV18	13	NA	TGTGCCAGCTCACCACGGCCCAGTGAAAAACTGTTTTTT	CASSPRPSEKLFF
NA	TRBJ2-3	TRBV24-1	15	TRBD2	TGTGCCACCAGTGCGTCGGGACTAGCGGAAGATACGCAGTATTTT	CATSASGLAEDTQYF
NA	TRBJ1-1	TRBV7-8	15	NA	TGTGCCAGCAGCTTACCCAGGGGCGTGAACACTGAAGCTTTCTTT	CASSLPRGVNTEAFF
NA	TRBJ1-1	TRBV7-3	14	NA	TGTGCCAGCAGCTTAGGGGGCTTGAACACTGAAGCTTTCTTT	CASSLGGLNTEAFF
NA	TRBJ2-3	TRBV15	16	NA	TGTGCCACCAGTTGGGGCCAACTATCCCACACAGATACGCAGTATTTT	CATSWGQLSHTDTQYF
NA	TRBJ2-7	TRBV7-9	16	NA	TGTGCCAGCAGCTGGCCGGGACACAACAAAACCTACGAGCAGTACTTC	CASSWPGHNKTYEQYF
NA	TRBJ1-4	TRBV11-3	14	NA	TGTGCCGGCAGCTTCGTTTCAGCGGGTGAAAAACTGTTTTTT	CAGSFVSAGEKLFF
NA	TRBJ2-5	TRBV28	19	NA	TGTGCCAGCAGTTTCGTAGGAACGGATCGACAGGCGGTCGGAGAGACCCAGTACTTC	CASSFVGTDRQAVGETQYF
NA	TRBJ1-2	TRBV10-3	16	NA	TGTGCCATCAGTGAGTCGAGATGGGGGGAGGAACATGGCTACACCTTC	CAISESRWGEEHGYTF
NA	TRBJ1-2	TRBV4-1	16	NA	TGCGCCAGCAGCCAAGACGGTACAGGGTCGGGCTATGGCTACACCTTC	CASSQDGTGSGYGYTF
NA	TRBJ1-3	TRBV15	13	TRBD1	TGTGCCACCAGCTGGGACAGGGACTACACCATATATTTT	CATSWDRDYTIYF
NA	TRBJ1-6	TRBV30	19	TRBD1	TGTGCCTGGAGTGTACACTTCTTCGTCGGACAGGGGGGAAATTCACCCCTCCACTTT	CAWSVHFFVGQGGNSPLHF
NA	TRBJ1-2	TRBV12-3/TRBV12-4	13	TRBD1	TGTGCCAGCAGGCGGACAGGGGAACATGGCTACACCTTC	CASRRTGEHGYTF
few	TRBJ1-3	TRBV30	13	NA	TGTGCCTGGAGTACAGGGAATGGAAACACCATATATTTT	CAWSTGNGNTIYF
NA	TRBJ2-7	TRBV15	15	TRBD1	TGTGCCACCAGCGGACACCCGGGACAGCGCTACGAGCAGTACTTC	CATSGHPGQRYEQYF
NA	TRBJ2-5	TRBV5-1	17	TRBD2	TGCGCCAGCAGCCTAAGGACTAGCGGGAGCCCCCCAGAGACCCAGTACTTC	CASSLRTSGSPPETQYF
NA	TRBJ2-3	TRBV10-3	14	TRBD2	TGTGCCATGGGGAGCCGGGGGGAGGGGGATACGCAGTATTTT	CAMGSRGEGDTQYF
once	TRBJ2-7	TRBV7-9	15	TRBD2	TGTGCCAGCAGCTTAGAGCGGGAGGTTCGGTACGAGCAGTACTTC	CASSLEREVRYEQYF
few	TRBJ2-2	TRBV11-3	16	NA	TGTGCCAGCAGCTTCACAGAAATCACGAACACCGGGGAGCTGTTTTTT	CASSFTEITNTGELFF